This T cell receptor beta chain was documented in a study of siplizumab effects on memory and regulatory T cells. General study findings and limits: Siplizumab produced a significant reduction in alloreactive sequences that were traceable to unstimulated CD4+ memory cells.

Comment on this clone: The antigen remains undetermined.

Only in-frame clones appear in the TCRdb table, and some are missing; sequencing was by immunoSEQ multiplex PCR. Of approximately 40,000 clones in the sample, around 89% were seen once. This CDR3 has 15 residues. The V gene end was trimmed by 0 bases and the J gene end by 5 bases; junction bases not matched to a gene: 6. Germline V CDR1 and CDR2: SGHNT, YYREEE (reference sequence). The clonotype originates from a human donor in good health. The sequenced sample consisted of naive CD4+ T cells sorted from blood. The J gene is TRBJ1-1, the V gene TRBV5-4; 8 bases map to TRBD1. As DNA, the CDR3 is TGTGCCAGCAGCTTGGAGGGCAGGGGGCAAACTGAAGCTTTCTTT. This translates into CASSLEGRGQTEAFF.